What follows are 21 T cell receptor beta chains derived from one specimen sequenced in a study of blood T cell repertoires in COVID-19. This table comes from immunoSEQ multiplex PCR, and its TCRdb copy is limited to in-frame clones, with some not included. The profile shows more than 95,000 clones, roughly 84% of them singletons. Sequenced sample: peripheral blood. These receptors originate from a woman of 80 years or more with acute or convalescent COVID-19.

The CDR3 nucleotides read TGCGCCAGCAGCTCCACCCAATGGGGGACTAGCGGCCTCAATGAGCAGTTCTTC. Protein sequence: CASSSTQWGTSGLNEQFF. The rearrangement uses TRBV5-1 and TRBJ2-1; 11 nucleotides line up with TRBD2. The CDR3 totals 18 residues. Per the germline V gene, CDR1 is SGHRS and CDR2 is YFSETQ. V shed 3 bases, J shed 6 bases, and the junction held 14 bases outside the gene matches.

The gene calls are TRBV19 and TRBJ1-4; unclear D gene. V lost 5 bases and J lost 8, with 15 bases in between. Germline CDR1 reads LNHDA; CDR2 reads SQIVND (reference sequence). CDR3 length: 14 amino acids. The CDR3 DNA sequence: TGTGCCAGTAGTCGCCAGGCTCCTGGAGAAAAACTGTTTTTT. The encoded protein is CASSRQAPGEKLFF.

A single count supports this clone. The chain couples TRBV28 to TRBJ1-4; 8 bases match TRBD1. The V gene's germline CDR1 is MDHEN and CDR2 SYDVKM. CDR3 length: 14 amino acids. V shed 6 bases and J 7 bases; nucleotides not matched to a gene: 7. CDR3 sequence: CASSPGGVGEKLFF. Here the CDR3 DNA reads TGTGCCAGCAGCCCAGGGGGCGTTGGTGAAAAACTGTTTTTT.

Only one count was recorded for this clone. The chain joins TRBV5-1 to TRBJ2-6, with D possibly being TRBD1 (6 bases). V dropped 4 bases and J dropped 2 bases, with 16 bases sitting between them. Germline-derived CDR1 and CDR2 are SGHRS and YFSETQ. The CDR3 spans 17 residues. The CDR3 DNA reads TGCGCCAGCAGCCTTAGTTACAGGGTCGCTGGGGCCAACGTCCTGACTTTC. Translating it yields CASSLSYRVAGANVLTF.

The chain combines TRBV1 with TRBJ2-2; the DNA was not compared with TRBD1, the D call given in the table. TRBV1 is labeled a pseudogene. This CDR3 is 16 amino acids long. The CDR3 is CTSKKNRQGGSGELFF. CDR3 bases: TGCACCAGCAAGAAAAATCGACAGGGCGGTTCCGGGGAGCTGTTTTTT.

This chain links TRBV10-3 with TRBJ1-5, with D possibly matching TRBD1 (5 bases). The CDR3 contains 15 residues. The V gene lost 2 bases and the J gene lost 6 bases, with 14 bases spanning the gap. Germline CDR1 ENHRY, CDR2 SYGVKD. CDR3 loop: CAISENGGAGQPQHF. In nucleotides, the CDR3 is TGTGCCATCAGTGAGAACGGCGGGGCTGGTCAGCCCCAGCATTTT.

The chain couples TRBV18 to TRBJ2-7; 10 bases are shared with TRBD2. The CDR3 consists of 15 residues. The germline V gene has CDR1 KGHSH and CDR2 LQKENI. V was clipped by 6 bases and J by 1 base; unmatched bases: 6. This CDR3 is CASSLAGDRSYEQYF. The CDR3 DNA follows: TGTGCCAGCTCCCTAGCGGGAGATAGGTCCTACGAGCAGTACTTC.

The chain uses TRBV4-3 and TRBJ1-1; 8 bases are shared with TRBD1. Germline V CDR1 and CDR2: LGHNA, YSLEER. Unmatched junction bases numbered 5, after V lost 4 bases and J lost 4 bases. This CDR3 region has 14 residues. CDR3 sequence: CASSLWTGSTEAFF. The CDR3 DNA reads as TGCGCCAGCAGCCTGTGGACAGGGTCCACTGAAGCTTTCTTT.

This clone came up a few times. The gene calls are TRBV15 and TRBJ1-6, with 8 bases fitting TRBD1. Germline values: CDR1 LNHNV, CDR2 YYDKDF (reference sequence). The CDR3 length is 15 residues. Losses at the gene ends were 4 bases for V and 7 bases for J; bases not matched to a gene: 6. CDR3 protein: CATSTRTGRNSPLHF. For the CDR3, the DNA is TGTGCCACCAGCACACGGACAGGGAGGAATTCACCCCTCCACTTT.

V is TRBV5-1 and J is TRBJ2-7; TRBD1 matches 7 bases. This CDR3 has 15 residues. Germline CDR1 and CDR2: SGHRS and YFSETQ. V lost 0 bases to trimming and J lost 6 bases; unmatched junction nucleotides: 9. The CDR3 sequence: CASSLAQTKGAEQYF. Written as DNA, the CDR3 is TGCGCCAGCAGCTTGGCCCAAACGAAGGGGGCCGAGCAGTACTTC.

This clone was seen once. V gene TRBV19 combines with J gene TRBJ2-5, with TRBD1 identical over 8 bases. After removal of 3 bases from V and 6 bases from J, the junction contained 3 bases not matched to a gene. CDR3 length equals 13 residues. The germline V gene has CDR1 LNHDA and CDR2 SQIVND (reference sequence). The CDR3 DNA is TGTGCCAGTAGTATCGGACAGGGCCAGACCCAGTACTTC. Translating it yields CASSIGQGQTQYF.

This chain uses TRBV5-4 with TRBJ2-1, with 10 bases lining up with TRBD2. CDR3 length equals 15 residues. Looked up from germline, CDR1 is SGHNT and CDR2 is YYREEE (reference sequence). Germline trimming cut 4 bases from V and 2 bases from J; bases unmatched to any gene: 3. The CDR3: CASSPSGGTYNEQFF. In DNA, the CDR3 is TGTGCCAGCAGCCCTAGCGGGGGTACCTACAATGAGCAGTTCTTC.

V usage is TRBV28 and J usage is TRBJ2-1; D perhaps matches TRBD2 (5 bases). CDR1 is MDHEN, CDR2 SYDVKM, per germline. This CDR3 has 13 amino acids. V was clipped by 7 bases and J by 7 bases, with 14 bases between them. The CDR3 DNA sequence: TGTGCCAGCATATCCGGGTGGAGGAATGAGCAGTTCTTC. It translates to CASISGWRNEQFF. Combining the CDR3 with reference TRBV28 and TRBJ2-1 gives the whole variable domain DVKVTQSSRYLVKRTGEKVFLECVQDMDHENMFWYRQDPGLGLRLIYFSYDVKMKEKGDIPEGYSVSREKKERFSLILESASTNQTSMYLCASISGWRNEQFFGPGTRLTVL.

This sequence joins TRBV5-4 and TRBJ1-3, with TRBD1 matching 8 bases. V was clipped by 5 bases and J by 4 bases; unmatched bases: 8. Germline V gives CDR1 SGHNT, CDR2 YYREEE (reference sequence). The CDR3 is 15 amino acids. DNA of the CDR3: TGTGCCAGCAGTGGTCCCGGGACAGGAGGAAACACCATATATTTT. Its protein is CASSGPGTGGNTIYF.

The J gene is TRBJ1-3, the V gene TRBV10-2; tentative D call: TRBD1 (5 bases). Germline V lookup: CDR1 WSHSY, CDR2 SAAADI. The CDR3 runs to 15 residues. The ends were cut back, 6 bases at V and 3 bases at J, with 15 bases in the middle. This chain's CDR3 is CASRKDIGLGNTIYF. The DNA of the CDR3 is TGCGCCAGCAGGAAGGACATCGGGCTTGGAAACACCATATATTTT.

This rearrangement joins TRBV7-9 to TRBJ1-2; perhaps TRBD1 as D (6 bases). Germline-derived CDR1 and CDR2 are SEHNR and FQNEAQ (reference sequence). CDR3 size: 15 residues. Trimming removed 5 bases from V and 4 bases from J, with 17 bases in between. The CDR3 loop is CASSPGTKAIYGYTF. DNA for the CDR3: TGTGCCAGCAGCCCAGGGACAAAAGCTATCTATGGCTACACCTTC.

The V and J genes are TRBV7-2 and TRBJ1-2, with TRBD1 matching 9 bases. CDR3 length: 15 residues. With V trimmed by 0 bases and J by 2 bases, 1 base remained unmatched. The germline V gene encodes CDR1 SGHTA and CDR2 FQGNSA. CDR3 residues: CASSLATGGNYGYTF. In DNA form, the CDR3 reads TGTGCCAGCAGCTTAGCGACAGGGGGGAACTATGGCTACACCTTC.

This clone has a handful of counts. This chain links TRBV15 with TRBJ2-7; 7 bases line up with TRBD1. Germline-derived CDR1 and CDR2 are LNHNV and YYDKDF (reference sequence). Germline trimming cut 2 bases from V and 5 bases from J; bases unmatched to any gene: 6. This CDR3 comprises 14 residues. CDR3 sequence (DNA): TGTGCCACCAGCAGAAGGGGACAGCCGGACGAGCAGTACTTC. Translation gives CATSRRGQPDEQYF.

The table lists this clone with a count of one. CDR3 protein: CASSKDRVGTEAFF. The CDR3 region has the DNA TGTGCCAGTAGTAAGGACAGGGTTGGAACTGAAGCTTTCTTT. The chain uses TRBV19 and TRBJ1-1; TRBD1 aligns across 8 bases. The CDR3 has 14 amino acids. Germline lookup yields CDR1 LNHDA and CDR2 SQIVND (reference sequence). V shed 4 bases, J shed 5 bases, and the junction held 6 bases outside the gene matches.

The CDR3 here is CASSEAGQGIDTQYF. CDR3 coding DNA: TGTGCCAGCAGTGAAGCGGGACAGGGGATAGATACGCAGTATTTT. The rearrangement uses TRBV2 and TRBJ2-3; 10 bases map to TRBD1. The trim removed 0 bases at V and 5 bases at J, leaving 2 bases unmatched. The CDR3 is made up of 15 amino acids. CDR1 is SNHLY, CDR2 FYNNEI, per germline.

The rearrangement uses TRBV19 and TRBJ1-2; possible D gene TRBD1, 6 bases. V lost 3 bases to trimming and J lost 8 bases, with 19 bases between them. Per the germline V gene, CDR1 is LNHDA and CDR2 is SQIVND (reference sequence). The CDR3 consists of 15 residues. In DNA, the CDR3 is TGTGCCAGTAGTATTGGTACAGGGCGAGGAGGAGGCTACACCTTC. It encodes CASSIGTGRGGGYTF.